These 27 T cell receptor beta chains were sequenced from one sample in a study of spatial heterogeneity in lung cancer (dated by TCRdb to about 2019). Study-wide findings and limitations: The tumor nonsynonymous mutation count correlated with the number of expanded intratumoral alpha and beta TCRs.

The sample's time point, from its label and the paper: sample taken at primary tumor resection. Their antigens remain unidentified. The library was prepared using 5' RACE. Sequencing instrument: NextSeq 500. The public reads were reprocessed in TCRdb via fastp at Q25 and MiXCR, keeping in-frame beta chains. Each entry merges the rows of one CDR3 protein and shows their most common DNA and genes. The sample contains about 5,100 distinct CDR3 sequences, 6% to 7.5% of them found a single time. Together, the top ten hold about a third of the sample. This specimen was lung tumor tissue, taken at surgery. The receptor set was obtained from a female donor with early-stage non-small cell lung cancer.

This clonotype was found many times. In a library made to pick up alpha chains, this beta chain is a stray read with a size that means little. The CDR3 loop reads CASSITSGGAYEQFF. The CDR3 DNA sequence: TGTGCCAGTAGTATCACCAGCGGGGGGGCTTATGAGCAGTTCTTC. V is TRBV19 and J is TRBJ2-1; 10 bases map to TRBD2. J gave up 8 bases and V 3 bases, and 7 bases lay outside the gene matches. Germline V CDR1 and CDR2: LNHDA, SQIVND (reference sequence). CDR3 length: 15 amino acids.

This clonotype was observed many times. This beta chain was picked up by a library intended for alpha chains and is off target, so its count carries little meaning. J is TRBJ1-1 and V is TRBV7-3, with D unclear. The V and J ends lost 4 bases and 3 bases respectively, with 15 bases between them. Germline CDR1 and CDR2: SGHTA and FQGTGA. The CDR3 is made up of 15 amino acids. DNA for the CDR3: TGTGCCAGCAGCTCGACGGCCCGAAGGGACACTGAAGCTTTCTTT. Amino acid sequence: CASSSTARRDTEAFF.

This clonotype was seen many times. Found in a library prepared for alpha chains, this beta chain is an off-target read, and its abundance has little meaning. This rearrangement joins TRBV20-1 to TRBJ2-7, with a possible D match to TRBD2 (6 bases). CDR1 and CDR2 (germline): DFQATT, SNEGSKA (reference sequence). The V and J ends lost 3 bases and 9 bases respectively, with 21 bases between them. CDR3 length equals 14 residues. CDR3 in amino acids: CSASPGTPTSSQYF. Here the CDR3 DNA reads TGCAGTGCTAGCCCCGGGACTCCTACTTCGTCGCAGTACTTC.

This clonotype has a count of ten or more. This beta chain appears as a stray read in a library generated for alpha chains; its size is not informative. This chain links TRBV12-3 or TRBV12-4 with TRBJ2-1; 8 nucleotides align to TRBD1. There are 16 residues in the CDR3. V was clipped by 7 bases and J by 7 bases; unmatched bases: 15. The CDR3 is CASIRPGQGPHNEQFF. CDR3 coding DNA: TGTGCCAGCATTCGGCCCGGACAGGGTCCCCATAATGAGCAGTTCTTC.

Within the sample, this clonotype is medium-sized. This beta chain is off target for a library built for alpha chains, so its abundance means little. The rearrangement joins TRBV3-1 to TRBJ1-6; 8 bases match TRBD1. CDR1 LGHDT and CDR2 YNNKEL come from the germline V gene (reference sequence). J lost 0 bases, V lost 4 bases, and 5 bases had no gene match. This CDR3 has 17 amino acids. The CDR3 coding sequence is TGTGCCAGCAGCCTTAGGACAGGGAGCTCCTATAATTCACCCCTCCACTTT. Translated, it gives CASSLRTGSSYNSPLHF.

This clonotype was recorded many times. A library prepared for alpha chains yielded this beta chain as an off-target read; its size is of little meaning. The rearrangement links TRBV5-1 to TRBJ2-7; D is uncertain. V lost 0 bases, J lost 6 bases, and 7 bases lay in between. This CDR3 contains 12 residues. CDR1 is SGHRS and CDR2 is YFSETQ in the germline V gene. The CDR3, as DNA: TGCGCCAGCAGCTTGGAGGGAAGCGAGCAGTACTTC. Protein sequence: CASSLEGSEQYF.

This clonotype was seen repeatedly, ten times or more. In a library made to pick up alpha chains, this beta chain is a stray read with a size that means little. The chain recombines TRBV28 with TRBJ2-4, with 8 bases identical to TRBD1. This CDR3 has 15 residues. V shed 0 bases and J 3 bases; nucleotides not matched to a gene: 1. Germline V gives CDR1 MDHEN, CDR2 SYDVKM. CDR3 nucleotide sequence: TGTGCCAGCAGTTTATGGACAGGGGACAAAAACATTCAGTACTTC. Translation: CASSLWTGDKNIQYF.

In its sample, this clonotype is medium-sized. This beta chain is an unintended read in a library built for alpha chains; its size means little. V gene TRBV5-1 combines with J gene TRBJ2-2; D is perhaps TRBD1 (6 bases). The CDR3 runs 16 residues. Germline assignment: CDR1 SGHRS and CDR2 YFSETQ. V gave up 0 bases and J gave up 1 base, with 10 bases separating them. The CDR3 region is CASSLGGTRNTGELFF. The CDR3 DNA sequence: TGCGCCAGCAGCTTGGGTGGGACAAGGAACACCGGGGAGCTGTTTTTT.

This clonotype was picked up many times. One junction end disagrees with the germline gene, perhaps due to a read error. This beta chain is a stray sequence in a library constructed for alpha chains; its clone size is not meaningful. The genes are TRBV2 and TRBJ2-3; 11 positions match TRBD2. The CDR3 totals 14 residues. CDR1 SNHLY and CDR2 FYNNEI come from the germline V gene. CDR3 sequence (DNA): TGTGCCAGCAGTCCTAGCGGGGGGTTGGATACGCACTATTTT. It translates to CASSPSGGLDTHYF.

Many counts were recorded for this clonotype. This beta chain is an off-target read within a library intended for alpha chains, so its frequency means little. CDR3 coding DNA: TGTGCCAGCAGTCTCGAGCGGGGGGAGCAGTTCTTC. Protein: CASSLERGEQFF. The chain employs TRBV6-6 and TRBJ2-1; 8 positions agree with TRBD2. CDR1 and CDR2 (germline): MNHNY, SVGAGI (reference sequence). The ends lost 5 bases at V and 10 bases at J; junction bases unmatched: 4. The CDR3 sequence is 12 residues long.

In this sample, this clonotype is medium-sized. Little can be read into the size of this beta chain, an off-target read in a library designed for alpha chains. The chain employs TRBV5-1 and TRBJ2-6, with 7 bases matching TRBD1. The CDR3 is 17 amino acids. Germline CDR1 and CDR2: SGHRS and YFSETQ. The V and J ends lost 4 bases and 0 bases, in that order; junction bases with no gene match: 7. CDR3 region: CASSPTGSNSGANVLTF. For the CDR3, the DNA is TGCGCCAGCAGCCCGACAGGGTCTAACTCTGGGGCCAACGTCCTGACTTTC.

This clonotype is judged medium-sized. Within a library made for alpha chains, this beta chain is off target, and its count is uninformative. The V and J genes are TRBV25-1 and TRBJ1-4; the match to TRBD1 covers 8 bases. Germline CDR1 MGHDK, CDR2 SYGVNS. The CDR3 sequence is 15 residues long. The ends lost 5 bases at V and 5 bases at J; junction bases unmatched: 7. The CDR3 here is CASSPLGQENEKLFF. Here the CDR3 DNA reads TGTGCCAGCAGTCCGCTGGGACAGGAGAATGAAAAACTGTTTTTT.

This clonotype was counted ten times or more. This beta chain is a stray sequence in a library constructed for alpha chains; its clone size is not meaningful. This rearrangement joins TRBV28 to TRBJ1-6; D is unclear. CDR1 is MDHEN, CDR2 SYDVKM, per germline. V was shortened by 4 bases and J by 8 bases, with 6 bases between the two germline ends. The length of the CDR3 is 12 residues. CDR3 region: CASSSYDSPLHF. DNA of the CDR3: TGTGCCAGCAGTTCCTACGATTCACCCCTCCACTTT.

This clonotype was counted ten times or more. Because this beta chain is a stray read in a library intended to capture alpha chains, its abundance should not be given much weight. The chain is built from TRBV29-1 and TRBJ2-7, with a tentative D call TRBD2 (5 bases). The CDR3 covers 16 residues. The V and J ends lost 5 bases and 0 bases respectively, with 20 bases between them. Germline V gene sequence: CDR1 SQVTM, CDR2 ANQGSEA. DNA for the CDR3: TGCAGCGTTACTGACCATTCCAGCGGAAGCTCCTACGAGCAGTACTTC. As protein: CSVTDHSSGSSYEQYF.

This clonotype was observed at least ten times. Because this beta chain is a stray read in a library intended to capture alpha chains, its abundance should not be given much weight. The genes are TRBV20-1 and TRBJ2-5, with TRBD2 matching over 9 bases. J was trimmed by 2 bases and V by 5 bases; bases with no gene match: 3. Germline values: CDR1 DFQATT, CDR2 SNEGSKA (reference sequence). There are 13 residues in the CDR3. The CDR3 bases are TGCAGTGCTCTTAGCGGGGGACAAGAGACCCAGTACTTC. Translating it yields CSALSGGQETQYF.

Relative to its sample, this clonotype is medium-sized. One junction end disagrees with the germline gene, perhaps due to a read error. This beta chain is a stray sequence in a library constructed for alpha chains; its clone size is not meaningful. The CDR3 sequence is CASSEGMNYGYTF. Here the CDR3 DNA reads TGTGCCAGCAGCGAAGGGATGAACTATGGCTACACCTTC. V is TRBV2 and J is TRBJ1-2; no clear D. Germline V gives CDR1 SNHLY, CDR2 FYNNEI. This CDR3 is 13 amino acids long.

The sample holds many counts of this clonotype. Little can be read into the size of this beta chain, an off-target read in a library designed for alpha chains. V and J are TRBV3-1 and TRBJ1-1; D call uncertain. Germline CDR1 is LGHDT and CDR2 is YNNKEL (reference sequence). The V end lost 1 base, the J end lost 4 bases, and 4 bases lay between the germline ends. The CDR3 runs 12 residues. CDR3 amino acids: CASSQGATEAFF. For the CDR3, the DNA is TGTGCCAGCAGCCAAGGAGCCACTGAAGCTTTCTTT.

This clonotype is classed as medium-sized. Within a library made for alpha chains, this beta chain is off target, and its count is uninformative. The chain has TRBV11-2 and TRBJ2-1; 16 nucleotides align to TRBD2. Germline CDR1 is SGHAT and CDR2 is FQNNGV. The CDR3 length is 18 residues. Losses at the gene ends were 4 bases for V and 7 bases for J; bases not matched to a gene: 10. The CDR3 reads CASSSSRGLAGGLNEQFF. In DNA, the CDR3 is TGTGCCAGCAGCTCCTCTAGGGGACTAGCGGGGGGGTTAAATGAGCAGTTCTTC. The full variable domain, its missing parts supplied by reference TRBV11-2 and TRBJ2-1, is EAGVAQSPRYKIIEKRQSVAFWCNPISGHATLYWYQQILGQGPKLLIQFQNNGVVDDSQLPKDRFSAERLKGVDSTLKIQPAKLEDSAVYLCASSSSRGLAGGLNEQFFGPGTRLTVL.

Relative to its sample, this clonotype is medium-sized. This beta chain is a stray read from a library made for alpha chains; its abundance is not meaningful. The CDR3 loop is CASSPSSQGYEQYF. The DNA for the CDR3 is TGTGCCAGCAGCCCCTCCTCTCAGGGGTACGAGCAGTACTTC. The chain has TRBV9 and TRBJ2-7, with D possibly TRBD1 on 6 matching bases. The CDR3 loop spans 14 amino acids. Looked up from germline, CDR1 is SGDLS and CDR2 is YYNGEE. V lost 4 bases and J lost 4, with 15 bases in between.

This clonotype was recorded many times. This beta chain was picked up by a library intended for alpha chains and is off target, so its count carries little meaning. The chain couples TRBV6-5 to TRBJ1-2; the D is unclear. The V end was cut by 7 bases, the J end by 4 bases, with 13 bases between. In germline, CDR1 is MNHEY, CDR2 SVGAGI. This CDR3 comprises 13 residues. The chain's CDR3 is CASTKDGSYGYTF. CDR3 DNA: TGTGCCAGCACCAAGGACGGAAGCTATGGCTACACCTTC.

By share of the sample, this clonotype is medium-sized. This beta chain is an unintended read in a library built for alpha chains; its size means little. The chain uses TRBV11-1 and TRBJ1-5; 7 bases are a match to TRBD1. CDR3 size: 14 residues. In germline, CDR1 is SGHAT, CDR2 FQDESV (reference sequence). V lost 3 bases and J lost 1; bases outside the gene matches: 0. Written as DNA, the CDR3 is TGTGCCAGCAGCTTGACAGGGAGCAATCAGCCCCAGCATTTT. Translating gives CASSLTGSNQPQHF.

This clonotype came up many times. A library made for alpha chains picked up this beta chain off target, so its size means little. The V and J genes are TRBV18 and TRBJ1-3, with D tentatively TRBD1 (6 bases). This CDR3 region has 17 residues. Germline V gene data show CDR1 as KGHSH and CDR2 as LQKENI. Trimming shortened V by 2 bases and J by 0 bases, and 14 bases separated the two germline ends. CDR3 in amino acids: CASSPEIQGASGNTIYF. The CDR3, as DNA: TGTGCCAGCTCACCAGAAATACAGGGAGCCTCTGGAAACACCATATATTTT.

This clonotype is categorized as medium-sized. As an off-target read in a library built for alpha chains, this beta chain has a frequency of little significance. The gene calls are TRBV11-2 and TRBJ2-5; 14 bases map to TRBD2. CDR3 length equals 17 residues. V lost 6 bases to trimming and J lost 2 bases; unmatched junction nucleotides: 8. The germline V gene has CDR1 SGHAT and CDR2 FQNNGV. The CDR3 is CASSLGTSGGPQETQYF. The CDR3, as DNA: TGTGCCAGCAGTTTGGGGACTAGCGGGGGACCTCAAGAGACCCAGTACTTC.

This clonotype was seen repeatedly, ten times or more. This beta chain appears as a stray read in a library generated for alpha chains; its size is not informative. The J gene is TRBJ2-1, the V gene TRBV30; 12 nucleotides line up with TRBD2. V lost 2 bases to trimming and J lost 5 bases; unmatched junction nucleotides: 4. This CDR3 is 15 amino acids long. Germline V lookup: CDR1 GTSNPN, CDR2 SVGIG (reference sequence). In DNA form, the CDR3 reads TGTGCCTGGAGTCCTCTAGCGGGGGGGGACAATGAGCAGTTCTTC. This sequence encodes CAWSPLAGGDNEQFF.

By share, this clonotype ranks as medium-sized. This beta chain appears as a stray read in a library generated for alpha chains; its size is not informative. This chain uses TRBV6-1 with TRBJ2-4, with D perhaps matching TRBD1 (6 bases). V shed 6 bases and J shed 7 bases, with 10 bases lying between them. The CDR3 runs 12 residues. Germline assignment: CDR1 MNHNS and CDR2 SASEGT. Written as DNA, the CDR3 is TGTGCCAGCAGCTCTAGGGGGAACATTCAGTACTTC. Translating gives CASSSRGNIQYF.

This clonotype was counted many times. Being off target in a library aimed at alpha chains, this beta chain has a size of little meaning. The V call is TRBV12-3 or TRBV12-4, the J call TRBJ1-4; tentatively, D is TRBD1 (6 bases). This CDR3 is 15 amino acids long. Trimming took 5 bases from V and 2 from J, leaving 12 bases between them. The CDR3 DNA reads TGTGCCAGCAGTCCCCGGACAGTGACTAATGAAAAACTGTTTTTT. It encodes CASSPRTVTNEKLFF.

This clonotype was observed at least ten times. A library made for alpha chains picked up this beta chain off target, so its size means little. The CDR3 region has the DNA TGTGCCAGCCAGACTAGCGGGGCTAACGAGCAGTACTTC. Its protein is CASQTSGANEQYF. This chain links TRBV7-9 with TRBJ2-7, with TRBD2 identical over 11 bases. The germline CDR1 and CDR2 sequences are SEHNR and FQNEAQ (reference sequence). The junction had 5 bases not matched to a gene; V was cut back by 8 bases and J by 5 bases. CDR3 length: 13 amino acids.